The present T cell receptor (beta chain) was sequenced within a study of shared clonotypes between healthy human individuals. A CD45RA+ naive subset and a CD45RA-negative memory subset were split from CD4+ cells. Clones were read by immunoSEQ multiplex PCR, and TCRdb kept only the in-frame ones, dropping some. The table records around 1 million clones, more than 75% of them present only once. Looked up from germline, CDR1 is SGHAT and CDR2 is FQNNGV. The CDR3 has 15 residues. The V and J ends lost 2 bases and 2 bases respectively, with 13 bases between them. Sequencing was performed on memory CD4+ T cells sorted from blood. Subset reported: CD45RA-negative fraction. This TCR derives from a young man in good health. The chain uses TRBV11-2 and TRBJ2-7; tentative D call: TRBD1 (5 bases). For the CDR3, the DNA is TGTGCCAGCAGCTTATACTTTAAGGGGACCTACGAGCAGTACTTC. It yields the protein CASSLYFKGTYEQYF. Supplemented by reference TRBV11-2 and TRBJ2-7, the full variable domain reads EAGVAQSPRYKIIEKRQSVAFWCNPISGHATLYWYQQILGQGPKLLIQFQNNGVVDDSQLPKDRFSAERLKGVDSTLKIQPAKLEDSAVYLCASSLYFKGTYEQYFGPGTRLTVT.